This T cell receptor beta chain was sequenced for a study of CD4+ T cells in melanoma. Notes on the study in general: CD8+ T cell, macrophage and B cell function reportedly correlated with neoantigen-specific CD4+ T cells. In melanoma, neoantigen-specific CD4+ T cells reportedly differed in differentiation state.

Of note for this clone: Antigen specificity is unknown.

Germline assignment: CDR1 SEHNR and CDR2 FQNEAQ (reference sequence). V was clipped by 3 bases and J by 4 bases, with 10 bases between them. The CDR3 runs to 14 residues. The assay was immunoSEQ multiplex PCR, and TCRdb's table has in-frame clones only and misses some. The repertoire holds over 130,000 clones, 80% to 95% seen once, with about 1.5% in the top ten. The V gene is TRBV7-9, the J gene TRBJ1-3; possible D gene TRBD1, 5 bases. The TCR sequence derives from a human donor with melanoma. CDR3 region: CASSLPGPGNTIYF. DNA of the CDR3: TGTGCCAGCAGCTTGCCAGGGCCGGGAAACACCATATATTTT. The variable domain in full, with the rest retrieved from reference TRBV7-9 and TRBJ1-3, is DTGVSQNPRHKITKRGQNVTFRCDPISEHNRLYWYRQTLGQGPEFLTYFQNEAQLEKSRLLSDRFSAERPKGSFSTLEIQRTEQGDSAMYLCASSLPGPGNTIYFGEGSWLTVV.